Only a few counts were recorded for the clone carrying this T cell receptor (beta chain). A second PCR of 7 to 11 cycles used a sample-barcoded 5' primer and a J-beta primer mix. MiXCR was run by TCRdb on the 5' RACE reads, yielding one entry per CDR3 protein. The sample carries roughly 1 million distinct CDR3 sequences, under 30% recorded once. The data originate from a study of blood T cells in healthy people across ages. Trimming stripped 3 bases from V and 2 bases from J, with 11 bases between. Per the germline V gene, CDR1 is MDHEN and CDR2 is SYDVKM. The CDR3 length is 14 residues. This sample also belongs to another study, concerning T cells of mothers and their children.

The V and J genes are TRBV28 and TRBJ2-7, with D uncertain. Sequencing input: blood. This sequence was found in a girl aged 2-9 years in good health. The CDR3 is CASSFKRDAYEQYF. DNA for the CDR3: TGTGCCAGCAGTTTTAAGCGTGATGCCTACGAGCAGTACTTC. The full variable domain, rest sourced from reference TRBV28 and TRBJ2-7, is DVKVTQSSRYLVKRTGEKVFLECVQDMDHENMFWYRQDPGLGLRLIYFSYDVKMKEKGDIPEGYSVSREKKERFSLILESASTNQTSMYLCASSFKRDAYEQYFGPGTRLTVT.